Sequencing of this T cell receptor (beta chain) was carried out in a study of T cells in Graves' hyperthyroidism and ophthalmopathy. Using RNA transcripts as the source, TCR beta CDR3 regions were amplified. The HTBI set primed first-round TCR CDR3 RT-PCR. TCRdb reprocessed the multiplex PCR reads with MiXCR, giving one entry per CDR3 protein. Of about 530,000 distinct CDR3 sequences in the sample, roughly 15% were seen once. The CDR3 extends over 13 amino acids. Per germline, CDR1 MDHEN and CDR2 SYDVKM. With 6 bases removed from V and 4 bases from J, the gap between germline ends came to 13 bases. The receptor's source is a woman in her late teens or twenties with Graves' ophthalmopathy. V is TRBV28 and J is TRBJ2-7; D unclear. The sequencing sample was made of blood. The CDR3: CASSGRVEYEQYF. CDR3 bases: TGTGCCAGCAGCGGACGGGTTGAGTACGAGCAGTACTTC.